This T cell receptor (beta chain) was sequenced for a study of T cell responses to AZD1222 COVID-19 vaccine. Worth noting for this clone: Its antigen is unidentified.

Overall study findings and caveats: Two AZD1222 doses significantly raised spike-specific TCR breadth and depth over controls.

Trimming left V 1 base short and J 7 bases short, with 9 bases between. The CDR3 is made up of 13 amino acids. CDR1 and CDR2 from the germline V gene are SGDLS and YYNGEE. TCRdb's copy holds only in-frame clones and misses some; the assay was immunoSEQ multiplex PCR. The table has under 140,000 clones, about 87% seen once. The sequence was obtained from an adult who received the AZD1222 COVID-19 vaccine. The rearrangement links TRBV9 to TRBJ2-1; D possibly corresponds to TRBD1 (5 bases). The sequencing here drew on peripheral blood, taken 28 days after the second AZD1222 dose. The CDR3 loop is CASSVWGENEQFF. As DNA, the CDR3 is TGTGCCAGCAGCGTATGGGGCGAAAATGAGCAGTTCTTC.